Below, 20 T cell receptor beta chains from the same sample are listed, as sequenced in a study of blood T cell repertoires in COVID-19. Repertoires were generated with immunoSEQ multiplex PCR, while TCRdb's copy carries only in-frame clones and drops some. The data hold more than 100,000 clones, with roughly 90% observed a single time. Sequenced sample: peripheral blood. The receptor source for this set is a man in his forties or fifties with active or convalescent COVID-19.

The CDR3 loop is CASSRRTGSPATETQYF. CDR3 DNA sequence: TGTGCCAGCAGCCGCCGGACAGGGAGTCCCGCCACCGAGACCCAGTACTTC. The chain has TRBV3-1 (or the pseudogene TRBV3-2) and TRBJ2-5; 8 nucleotides line up with TRBD1. This CDR3 has 17 residues. V shed 4 bases and J 5 bases; nucleotides not matched to a gene: 15. Germline-derived CDR1 and CDR2 are LGHDT and YNNKEL (reference sequence).

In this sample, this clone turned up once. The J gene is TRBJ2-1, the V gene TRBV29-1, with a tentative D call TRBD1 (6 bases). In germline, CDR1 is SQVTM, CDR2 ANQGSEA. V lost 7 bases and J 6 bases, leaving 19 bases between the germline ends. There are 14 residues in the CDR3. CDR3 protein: CSAEGQSWVNEQFF. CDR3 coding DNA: TGCAGCGCGGAAGGACAGAGCTGGGTCAATGAGCAGTTCTTC.

The CDR3 here is CASSSDSWSYEQYF. The DNA of the CDR3 is TGCGCCAGCAGCTCGGACAGCTGGTCCTACGAGCAGTACTTC. This sequence joins TRBV5-1 and TRBJ2-7; D may be TRBD1 (6 bases). CDR1 and CDR2 from the germline V gene are SGHRS and YFSETQ. The CDR3 extends over 14 amino acids. Between the trimmed V and J ends, which lost 3 bases and 1 base, there was a span of 11 bases.

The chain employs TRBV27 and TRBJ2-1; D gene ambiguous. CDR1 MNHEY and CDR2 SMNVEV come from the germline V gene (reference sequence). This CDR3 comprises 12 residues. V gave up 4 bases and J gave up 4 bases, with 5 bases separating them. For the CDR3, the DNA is TGTGCCAGCAGTTCCCTATACAATGAGCAGTTCTTC. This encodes CASSSLYNEQFF.

The CDR3 DNA follows: TGCAGCGTTGAAAGGGGCGGCTACAATGAGCAGTTCTTC. This translates into CSVERGGYNEQFF. The chain carries TRBV29-1 and TRBJ2-1, with D possibly matching TRBD1 (5 bases). The CDR3 is 13 amino acids. CDR1 is SQVTM and CDR2 is ANQGSEA in the germline V gene. Trimming shortened V by 2 bases and J by 3 bases, and 8 bases separated the two germline ends.

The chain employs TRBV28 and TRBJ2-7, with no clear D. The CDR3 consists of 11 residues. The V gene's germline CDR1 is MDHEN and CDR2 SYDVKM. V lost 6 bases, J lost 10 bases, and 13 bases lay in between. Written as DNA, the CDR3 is TGTGCCAGCAGAGTCAACTATTTCCAGTACTTC. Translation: CASRVNYFQYF.

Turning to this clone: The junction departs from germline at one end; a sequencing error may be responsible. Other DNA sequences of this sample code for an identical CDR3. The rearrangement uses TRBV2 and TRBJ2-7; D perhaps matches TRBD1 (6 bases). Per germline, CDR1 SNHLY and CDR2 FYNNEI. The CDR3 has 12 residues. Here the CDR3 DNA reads TGTGCCAGTAGTGGGCAGGGGTACGAGCAGTACTTC. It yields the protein CASSGQGYEQYF.

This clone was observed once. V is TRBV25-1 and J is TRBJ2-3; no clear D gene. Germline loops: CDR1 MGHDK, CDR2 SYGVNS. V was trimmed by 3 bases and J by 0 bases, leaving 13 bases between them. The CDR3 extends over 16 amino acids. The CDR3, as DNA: TGTGCCAGCAGTGATGGATACAGCCACAGCACAGATACGCAGTATTTT. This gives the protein CASSDGYSHSTDTQYF.

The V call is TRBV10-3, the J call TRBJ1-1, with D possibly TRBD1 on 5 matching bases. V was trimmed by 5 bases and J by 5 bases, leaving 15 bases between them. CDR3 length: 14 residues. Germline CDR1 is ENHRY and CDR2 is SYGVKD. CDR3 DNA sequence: TGTGCCATCAGTCCGGGACTGATAGGGACTGAAGCTTTCTTT. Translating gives CAISPGLIGTEAFF.

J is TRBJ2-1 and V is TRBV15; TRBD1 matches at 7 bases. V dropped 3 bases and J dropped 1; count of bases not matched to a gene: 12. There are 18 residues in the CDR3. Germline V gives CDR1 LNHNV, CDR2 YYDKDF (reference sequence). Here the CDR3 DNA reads TGTGCCACCAGCAGGGAATTTACGCAGGGGGTATCCTACAATGAGCAGTTCTTC. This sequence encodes CATSREFTQGVSYNEQFF. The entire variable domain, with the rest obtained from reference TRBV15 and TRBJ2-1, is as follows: DAMVIQNPRYQVTQFGKPVTLSCSQTLNHNVMYWYQQKSSQAPKLLFHYYDKDFNNEADTPDNFQSRRPNTSFCFLDIRSPGLGDTAMYLCATSREFTQGVSYNEQFFGPGTRLTVL.

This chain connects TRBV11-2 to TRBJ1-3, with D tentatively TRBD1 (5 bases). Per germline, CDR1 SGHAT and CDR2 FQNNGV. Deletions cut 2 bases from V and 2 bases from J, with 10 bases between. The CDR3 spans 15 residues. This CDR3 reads CASSLTGVPGNTIYF. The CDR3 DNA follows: TGTGCCAGCAGCTTAACAGGAGTCCCTGGAAACACCATATATTTT.

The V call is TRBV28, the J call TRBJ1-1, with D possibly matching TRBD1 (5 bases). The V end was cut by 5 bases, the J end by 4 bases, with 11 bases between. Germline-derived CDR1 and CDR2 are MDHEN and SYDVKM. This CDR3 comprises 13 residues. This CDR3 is CASSPVDSTEAFF. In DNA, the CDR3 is TGTGCCAGCAGTCCAGTTGACAGCACTGAAGCTTTCTTT.

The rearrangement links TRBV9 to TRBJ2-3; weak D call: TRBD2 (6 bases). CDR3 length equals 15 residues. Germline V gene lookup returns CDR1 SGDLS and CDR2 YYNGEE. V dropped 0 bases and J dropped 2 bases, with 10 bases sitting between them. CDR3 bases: TGTGCCAGCAGCGTAGTCGCGGGGTACACAGATACGCAGTATTTT. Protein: CASSVVAGYTDTQYF. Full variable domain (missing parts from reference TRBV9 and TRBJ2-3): DSGVTQTPKHLITATGQRVTLRCSPRSGDLSVYWYQQSLDQGLQFLIQYYNGEERAKGNILERFSAQQFPDLHSELNLSSLELGDSALYFCASSVVAGYTDTQYFGPGTRLTVL.

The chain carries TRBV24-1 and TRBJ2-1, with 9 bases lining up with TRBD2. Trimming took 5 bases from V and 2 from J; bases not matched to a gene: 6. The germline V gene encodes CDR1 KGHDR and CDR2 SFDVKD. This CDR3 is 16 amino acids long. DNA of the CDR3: TGTGCCACCAGTGCTGTTAGCGGGGGCGCCTACAATGAGCAGTTCTTC. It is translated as CATSAVSGGAYNEQFF.

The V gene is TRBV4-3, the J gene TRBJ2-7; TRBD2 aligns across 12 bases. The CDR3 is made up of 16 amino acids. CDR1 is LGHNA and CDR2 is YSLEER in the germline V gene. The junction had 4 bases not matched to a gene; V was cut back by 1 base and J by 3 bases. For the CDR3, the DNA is TGCGCCAGCAGCCAAGGACCACTAGCGGGGGGCTACGAGCAGTACTTC. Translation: CASSQGPLAGGYEQYF.

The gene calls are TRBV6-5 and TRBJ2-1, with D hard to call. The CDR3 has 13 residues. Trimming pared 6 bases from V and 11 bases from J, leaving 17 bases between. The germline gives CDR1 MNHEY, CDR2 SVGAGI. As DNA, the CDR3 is TGTGCCAGCAGACTAATGGCTTTGGCGAAGCAGTTCTTC. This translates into CASRLMALAKQFF.

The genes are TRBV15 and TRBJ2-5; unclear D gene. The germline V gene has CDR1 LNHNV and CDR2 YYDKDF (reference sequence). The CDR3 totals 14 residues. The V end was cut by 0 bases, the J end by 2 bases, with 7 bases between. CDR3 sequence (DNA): TGTGCCACCAGCAGAGATAGAAATCAAGAGACCCAGTACTTC. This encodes CATSRDRNQETQYF.

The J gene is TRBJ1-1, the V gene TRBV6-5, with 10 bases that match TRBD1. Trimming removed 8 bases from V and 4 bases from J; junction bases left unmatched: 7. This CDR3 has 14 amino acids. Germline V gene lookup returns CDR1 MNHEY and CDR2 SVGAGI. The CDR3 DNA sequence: TGTGCCAGCCAGGGGGACAGGGGCGCCACTGAAGCTTTCTTT. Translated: CASQGDRGATEAFF.

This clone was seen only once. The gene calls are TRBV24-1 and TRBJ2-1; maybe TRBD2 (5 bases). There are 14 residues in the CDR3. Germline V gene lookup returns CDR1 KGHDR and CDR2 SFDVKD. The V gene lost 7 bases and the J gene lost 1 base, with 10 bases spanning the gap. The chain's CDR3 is CATSPGKSYNEQFF. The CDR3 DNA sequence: TGTGCCACCAGCCCGGGGAAGTCCTACAATGAGCAGTTCTTC.

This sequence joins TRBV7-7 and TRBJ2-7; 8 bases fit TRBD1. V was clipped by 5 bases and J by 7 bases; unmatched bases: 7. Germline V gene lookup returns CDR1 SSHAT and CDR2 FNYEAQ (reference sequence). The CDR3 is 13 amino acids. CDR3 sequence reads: CASSDITGGEQYF. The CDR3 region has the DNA TGTGCCAGCAGCGATATTACAGGGGGTGAGCAGTACTTC.